The entry below gives a single TCR beta chain sequence along with its context. Its target is not known. This entry belongs to a study of T cell repertoires in cytomegalovirus infection. Study details: CMV epitopes that were recently identified and HLA-C-restricted were used alongside well-studied HLA-B-restricted ones. Both CMV infection and a matching HLA type were indicated by public TCR beta signatures. Study findings and constraints: CMV-specific HLA-C-restricted TCR beta clonotypes dominated the ex vivo response.

TCRdb re-derived calls from the reads in MiXCR, one entry per CDR3 protein. This sample has 450,000 to 650,000 distinct CDR3 sequences, with 35% to 50% found just once. From germline, CDR1 is SGHVS and CDR2 FNYEAQ. With 1 base removed from V and 2 bases from J, the gap between germline ends came to 6 bases. The length of the CDR3 is 14 residues. The V gene is TRBV7-6, the J gene TRBJ1-5; D uncertain. The sequences come from cultured PBMCs, collected from culture after CMV antigen stimulation. This clonotype was obtained from a human donor in good health (CMV status not recorded). Some clones in this sample may be carry-over from other donors' samples. The CDR3 DNA follows: TGTGCCAGCAGCTTAGGCCAACGCAATCAGCCCCAGCATTTT. As protein: CASSLGQRNQPQHF.